One sample yielded the 6 T cell receptor beta chains listed below, sequenced in a study of T cells in Graves' hyperthyroidism and ophthalmopathy. The CDR3 regions of TCR beta were amplified from RNA transcripts. HTBI primers were the set used in a first-round RT-PCR of the TCR CDR3. TCRdb re-called the multiplex PCR reads with MiXCR, one entry per CDR3 protein. Among hundreds of thousands of distinct CDR3 sequences listed, 15% to 20% were seen once. Sequenced input: blood. These receptors were taken from a woman between 25 and 40 years old with Graves' hyperthyroidism.

This clonotype showed up just once. At one of its ends the junction is not consistent with the germline gene, which may arise from a read error. The gene calls are TRBV6-1 and TRBJ1-2, with D possibly being TRBD1 (5 bases). CDR1 is MNHNS, CDR2 SASEGT, per germline. The CDR3 is made up of 13 amino acids. CDR3 in DNA: TGCGCCAGCAGCCCGGGACTGACGATCGGCTACACCTTC. Translating it yields CASSPGLTIGYTF.

CDR3 amino acids: CASKRNGNYGYTF. The CDR3 bases are TGTGCCAGCAAGAGGAACGGTAACTATGGCTACACCTTC. The V gene is TRBV28, the J gene TRBJ1-2; D not resolved. Germline assignment: CDR1 MDHEN and CDR2 SYDVKM. Trimming stripped 7 bases from V and 1 base from J, with 10 bases between. The CDR3 contains 13 residues.

In this sample, this clonotype turned up a few times. V usage is TRBV7-9 and J usage is TRBJ2-7, with no clear D. Trimming left V 2 bases short and J 0 bases short, with 14 bases between. Germline CDR1 and CDR2: SEHNR and FQNEAQ (reference sequence). The CDR3 length is 16 residues. The CDR3 spells CASSLIRAGSSYEQYF. DNA of the CDR3: TGTGCCAGCAGCTTAATCCGGGCCGGTAGCTCCTACGAGCAGTACTTC.

J is TRBJ2-1 and V is TRBV20-1, with TRBD2 matching over 10 bases. After removal of 0 bases from V and 15 bases from J, the junction contained 14 bases not matched to a gene. The length of the CDR3 is 15 residues. Germline assignment: CDR1 DFQATT and CDR2 SNEGSKA (reference sequence). This CDR3 reads CSARDLRGTSAMGFF. CDR3 nucleotides: TGCAGTGCTAGAGATCTTCGGGGGACTAGCGCAATGGGGTTCTTC.

This clonotype was found a few times. V is TRBV10-3 and J is TRBJ2-7; D remains unclear. Trimming removed 3 bases at V and 1 base at J, with 7 bases between. The germline V gene has CDR1 ENHRY and CDR2 SYGVKD. The CDR3 loop spans 13 amino acids. The CDR3 DNA reads TGTGCCATCAGTGATAGACTTTCCTACGAGCAGTACTTC. It is translated as CAISDRLSYEQYF.

This chain joins TRBV5-6 and TRBJ2-7; D is ambiguous. Germline V CDR1 and CDR2: SGHDT, YYEEEE. This CDR3 is 13 amino acids long. V lost 7 bases and J lost 0, with 11 bases in between. The CDR3 DNA reads TGTGCCAGCGGCCAGGACGGCTCCTACGAGCAGTACTTC. Encoded protein: CASGQDGSYEQYF. Combining the CDR3 with reference TRBV5-6 and TRBJ2-7 gives the whole variable domain DAGVTQSPTHLIKTRGQQVTLRCSPKSGHDTVSWYQQALGQGPQFIFQYYEEEERQRGNFPDRFSGHQFPNYSSELNVNALLLGDSALYLCASGQDGSYEQYFGPGTRLTVT.